This TCR beta chain stems from a study of blood T cell repertoires in COVID-19. About the study: There were acute and convalescent COVID-19 samples, and they came from the United States, Italy and Spain. Sources were T cells, B-cell-depleted T cells, or PBMCs; the material itself was cDNA or gDNA.

The Seattle patients, enrolled during active infection, were followed longitudinally. In the authors' workflow: From reference gene primer amplification, estimates of nucleated cell counts were derived. TCRdb keeps only in-frame clones here, not all; method: immunoSEQ multiplex PCR. V, J and clone size derive from that table, while D and trimming were established from the DNA sequence. The data show around 290,000 clones, about 86% seen once. The length of the CDR3 is 14 residues. V was shortened by 2 bases and J by 7 bases, with 14 bases between the two germline ends. Germline CDR1 KGHSH, CDR2 LQKENI.

Sequences were obtained from peripheral blood. The V gene is TRBV18, the J gene TRBJ1-2, with D possibly being TRBD1 (6 bases). The sequence derives from a woman between 70 and 85 years old with COVID-19, enrolled during active disease. DNA for the CDR3: TGTGCCAGCTCACCATATTCAGGGGAGCGTGGCTACACCTTC. As protein: CASSPYSGERGYTF.